The 23 T cell receptor beta chains reported below all come from one sample, sequenced in a study of tumour-infiltrating T cells in Burkitt lymphoma. Using immunoSEQ multiplex PCR, the repertoire was profiled, and TCRdb retains in-frame clones only, with some absent. The sample has approximately 700 clones, about 96% seen once. Sequenced input: tumor tissue. These receptors originate from a human donor with Burkitt lymphoma.

CDR3 sequence (DNA): TGCGCCAGCAGCTTAATCAGTGGCGGGTTTGCGGCCGAGCAGTACTTC. Its translation is CASSLISGGFAAEQYF. The chain carries TRBV5-1 and TRBJ2-7; possibly TRBD2 for D (5 bases). Trimming took 2 bases from V and 6 from J, leaving 21 bases between them. Germline V gene lookup returns CDR1 SGHRS and CDR2 YFSETQ. The CDR3 sequence is 16 residues long.

The J gene is TRBJ1-1, the V gene TRBV9; the match to TRBD1 covers 7 bases. Germline V lookup: CDR1 SGDLS, CDR2 YYNGEE. This CDR3 is 13 amino acids long. V dropped 4 bases and J dropped 4; count of bases not matched to a gene: 4. The CDR3 coding sequence is TGTGCCAGCAGCCCCGGACAGGCCACTGAAGCTTTCTTT. As protein: CASSPGQATEAFF.

The chain is built from TRBV5-5 and TRBJ2-3; D is unclear. This CDR3 is 15 amino acids long. Germline CDR1 SGHKS, CDR2 YYEKEE (reference sequence). With 0 bases removed from V and 0 bases from J, the gap between germline ends came to 8 bases. CDR3 region: CASSLGSRSTDTQYF. Written as DNA, the CDR3 is TGTGCCAGCAGCTTGGGGTCCCGGAGCACAGATACGCAGTATTTT.

This clone was picked up one time. This chain connects TRBV30 to TRBJ1-3; 7 nucleotides agree with TRBD1. This CDR3 contains 14 residues. Germline CDR1 GTSNPN, CDR2 SVGIG (reference sequence). With V trimmed by 1 base and J by 2 bases, 2 bases remained unmatched. The CDR3: CAWSGTGTGNTIYF. CDR3 nucleotides: TGTGCCTGGAGTGGGACAGGCACTGGAAACACCATATATTTT.

This clone was seen once. V usage is TRBV6-1 and J usage is TRBJ2-6; D is unresolved. CDR1 is MNHNS and CDR2 is SASEGT in the germline V gene. The V end lost 8 bases, the J end lost 3 bases, and 14 bases lay between the germline ends. There are 15 residues in the CDR3. CDR3: CASGKRGLGANVLTF. For the CDR3, the DNA is TGTGCCAGCGGTAAGCGCGGTCTTGGGGCCAACGTCCTGACTTTC.

The rearrangement uses TRBV11-2 and TRBJ2-1, with D perhaps TRBD1 or TRBD2 (5 bases each). In germline, CDR1 is SGHAT, CDR2 FQNNGV. The CDR3 spans 12 residues. Trimming removed 0 bases at V and 9 bases at J, with 6 bases between. The CDR3 sequence is CASSLEGTEQFF. DNA for the CDR3: TGTGCCAGCAGCTTAGAGGGGACTGAGCAGTTCTTC.

CDR3: CASSLGLLGVYTF. The CDR3 DNA reads TGTGCCAGCAGCTTGGGGCTCCTAGGTGTGTACACCTTC. This chain uses TRBV7-9 with TRBJ1-2, with a possible D match to TRBD1 (5 bases). Per germline, CDR1 SEHNR and CDR2 FQNEAQ (reference sequence). CDR3 length: 13 amino acids. Trimming cost V 3 bases and J 11 bases, with 16 bases left between them.

The J gene is TRBJ2-5, the V gene TRBV29-1, with D perhaps matching TRBD2 (6 bases). Trimming pared 7 bases from V and 4 bases from J, leaving 10 bases between. This CDR3 spans 11 amino acids. The V gene's germline CDR1 is SQVTM and CDR2 ANQGSEA. This CDR3 reads CSASEGETQYF. The CDR3 nucleotides are TGCAGCGCTAGCGAAGGAGAGACCCAGTACTTC. The full variable domain, rest sourced from reference TRBV29-1 and TRBJ2-5, is SAVISQKPSRDICQRGTSLTIQCQVDSQVTMMFWYRQQPGQSLTLIATANQGSEATYESGFVIDKFPISRPNLTFSTLTVSNMSPEDSSIYLCSASEGETQYFGPGTRLLVL.

The rearrangement joins TRBV7-9 to TRBJ2-3; a weak D match, TRBD1 (6 bases). This CDR3 is built from 13 residues. Per the germline V gene, CDR1 is SEHNR and CDR2 is FQNEAQ (reference sequence). V was trimmed by 8 bases and J by 0 bases, leaving 9 bases between them. The CDR3 DNA is TGTGCCAGCCAGGGGATAAGCACAGATACGCAGTATTTT. This translates into CASQGISTDTQYF.

CDR3 protein: CASRVGGVDTGELFF. As DNA, the CDR3 is TGTGCCAGTAGGGTGGGAGGGGTGGACACCGGGGAGCTGTTTTTT. V and J are TRBV19 and TRBJ2-2, with 7 bases lining up with TRBD2. The CDR3 runs 15 residues. CDR1 and CDR2 from the germline V gene are LNHDA and SQIVND (reference sequence). Trimming at V came to 6 bases and at J to 3 bases, leaving 7 bases not matched to a gene.

J is TRBJ2-3 and V is TRBV13; no definite D call. CDR3 length: 12 residues. The V end was cut by 0 bases, the J end by 6 bases, with 4 bases between. Germline CDR1 and CDR2: PRHDT and FYEKMQ (reference sequence). CDR3 in amino acids: CASSLGRDTQYF. In nucleotides, the CDR3 is TGTGCCAGCAGCTTAGGCAGGGATACGCAGTATTTT.

V is TRBV10-3 and J is TRBJ2-1, with a tentative D call TRBD2 (6 bases). The CDR3 is made up of 17 amino acids. V lost 4 bases and J 2 bases, leaving 18 bases between the germline ends. Germline V gene data show CDR1 as ENHRY and CDR2 as SYGVKD. CDR3 sequence: CAISGAKDSGPYNEQFF. In DNA form, the CDR3 reads TGTGCCATCAGTGGGGCAAAGGATAGCGGACCCTACAATGAGCAGTTCTTC.

The V call is TRBV5-4, the J call TRBJ1-1; tentatively, D is TRBD1 (5 bases). V shed 1 base and J shed 5 bases, with 12 bases lying between them. Germline CDR1 reads SGHNT; CDR2 reads YYREEE (reference sequence). The CDR3 extends over 14 amino acids. CDR3 DNA: TGTGCCAGCAGCTTGAGCGGGGGATCTACTGAAGCTTTCTTT. This translates into CASSLSGGSTEAFF.

V usage is TRBV16 and J usage is TRBJ1-3; D gene ambiguous. Trimming left V 0 bases short and J 7 bases short, with 4 bases between. Germline loops: CDR1 KGHSY, CDR2 FQNENV. The CDR3 is 12 amino acids. CDR3 nucleotides: TGTGCCAGCAGCCAATCCAGCAACACCATATATTTT. It translates to CASSQSSNTIYF.

The chain combines TRBV5-4 with TRBJ1-2; no clear D. Per the germline V gene, CDR1 is SGHNT and CDR2 is YYREEE (reference sequence). Trimming took off 0 bases at V and 6 bases at J, with 6 bases between the two ends. The CDR3 totals 12 residues. The CDR3 nucleotides are TGTGCCAGCAGCTTGGACGGCGATGGCTACACCTTC. This codes for CASSLDGDGYTF.

The V gene is TRBV19, the J gene TRBJ2-2; D is possibly TRBD1 (6 bases). Trimming removed 3 bases at V and 0 bases at J, with 8 bases between. The CDR3 is 15 residues long. Germline-derived CDR1 and CDR2 are LNHDA and SQIVND (reference sequence). CDR3 coding DNA: TGTGCCAGTAGTATCCAGGGGACGAACACCGGGGAGCTGTTTTTT. It encodes CASSIQGTNTGELFF.

The chain combines TRBV6-5 with TRBJ2-3, with 7 bases identical to TRBD2. The CDR3 covers 15 residues. V was clipped by 5 bases and J by 3 bases; unmatched bases: 8. Germline CDR1 reads MNHEY; CDR2 reads SVGAGI. Written as DNA, the CDR3 is TGTGCCAGCAGTCCGCGTGGGGGGGGGACAGATACGCAGTATTTT. Its translation: CASSPRGGGTDTQYF.

With respect to this clone: The junction departs from the called germline gene at one end, perhaps through a read error. The chain joins TRBV7-2 to TRBJ1-1; D unresolved. Germline CDR1 SGHTA, CDR2 FQGNSA. The CDR3 is 14 amino acids. CDR3 nucleotide sequence: TGTGCCAGCAGTCCCGGGCCATACATATCCTATCCCCTTTTT. This translates into CASSPGPYISYPLF.

J is TRBJ2-1 and V is TRBV7-9; D is ambiguous. The CDR3 spans 12 residues. Trimming removed 2 bases at V and 6 bases at J, with 5 bases between. Germline CDR1 reads SEHNR; CDR2 reads FQNEAQ (reference sequence). This chain's CDR3 is CASSLIGNEQFF. In DNA form, the CDR3 reads TGTGCCAGCAGCTTAATAGGCAATGAGCAGTTCTTC.

The chain is built from TRBV2 and TRBJ1-1; maybe TRBD1 (5 bases). V lost 6 bases and J 4 bases, leaving 9 bases between the germline ends. CDR1 and CDR2 from the germline V gene are SNHLY and FYNNEI. The CDR3 consists of 12 residues. CDR3 protein: CASSKGSTEAFF. Here the CDR3 DNA reads TGTGCCAGCAGCAAGGGGAGCACTGAAGCTTTCTTT.

This rearrangement joins TRBV6-4 to TRBJ1-1; D ambiguous. CDR3 length: 15 residues. Deletions cut 3 bases from V and 2 bases from J, with 13 bases between. CDR1 is MRHNA and CDR2 is SNTAGT in the germline V gene. CDR3 in amino acids: CASSEVASGNTEAFF. The CDR3 bases are TGTGCCAGCAGTGAGGTGGCGTCCGGAAACACTGAAGCTTTCTTT.

This clone has only one observation. V and J are TRBV13 and TRBJ1-2; 8 positions agree with TRBD1. This CDR3 is built from 16 residues. The V and J ends lost 1 base and 2 bases, in that order; junction bases with no gene match: 6. The germline CDR1 and CDR2 sequences are PRHDT and FYEKMQ (reference sequence). CDR3 DNA sequence: TGTGCCAGCAGCTTAGCAGCAGGGGGCGCGAACTATGGCTACACCTTC. This translates into CASSLAAGGANYGYTF. Full variable domain (outside the CDR3, taken from reference TRBV13 and TRBJ1-2): AAGVIQSPRHLIKEKRETATLKCYPIPRHDTVYWYQQGPGQDPQFLISFYEKMQSDKGSIPDRFSAQQFSDYHSELNMSSLELGDSALYFCASSLAAGGANYGYTFGSGTRLTVV.

V is TRBV9 and J is TRBJ1-4; TRBD1 matches 7 bases. The CDR3 has 15 amino acids. CDR1 and CDR2 (germline): SGDLS, YYNGEE. The trim removed 2 bases at V and 7 bases at J, leaving 8 bases unmatched. CDR3 in DNA: TGTGCCAGCAGCGTCGGACAGGACCATAGTGAAAAACTGTTTTTT. Translated, it gives CASSVGQDHSEKLFF.